The 19 T cell receptor beta chains reported below all come from one sample, sequenced in a study of vaccination and CD4 T cells after COVID-19. Cultured CD4+ T-cell DNA underwent Oncomine TCR Beta short-read sequencing. In TCRdb, the PCR reads were re-called with MiXCR into one record per CDR3 protein. The sample lists more than 9,000 distinct CDR3 sequences, around half occurring once. Treatment indicated: approximately 11-day PBMC culture with coronavirus spike peptide pools or control peptides (ViraFEST assay). For these TCRs, the target antigens are not known. Sequenced input: CD4+ T cells from blood, cultured in vitro. These receptors originate from a human donor who had recovered from COVID-19.

This clonotype has a handful of counts. CDR3 loop: CATSDPRGGVETQYF. CDR3 DNA sequence: TGTGCCACCAGTGACCCGCGGGGAGGGGTTGAGACCCAGTACTTC. The chain employs TRBV24-1 and TRBJ2-5; TRBD2 matches at 7 bases. V lost 4 bases and J lost 5; bases outside the gene matches: 9. CDR1 is KGHDR, CDR2 SFDVKD, per germline. This CDR3 is built from 15 residues.

The rearrangement uses TRBV7-2 and TRBJ2-3; D not certain. CDR3 length equals 14 residues. Trimming pared 2 bases from V and 3 bases from J, leaving 9 bases between. CDR1 and CDR2 (germline): SGHTA, FQGNSA. CDR3 sequence (DNA): TGTGCCAGCAGCTTATCCCGCAGTACAGATACGCAGTATTTT. Translated: CASSLSRSTDTQYF.

V and J are TRBV11-1 and TRBJ2-3, with TRBD2 identical over 8 bases. This CDR3 has 16 residues. V gave up 5 bases and J gave up 4 bases; unmatched junction bases: 11. Per germline, CDR1 SGHAT and CDR2 FQDESV (reference sequence). CDR3 DNA sequence: TGTGCCAGCAGCATTAGCGGGGCCAACAGCCCAGATACGCAGTATTTT. Its protein product is CASSISGANSPDTQYF.

This clonotype showed up just a few times. The genes are TRBV7-9 and TRBJ2-7; D not resolved. In germline, CDR1 is SEHNR, CDR2 FQNEAQ (reference sequence). This CDR3 spans 11 amino acids. With 2 bases removed from V and 5 bases from J, the gap between germline ends came to 4 bases. The CDR3 DNA reads as TGTGCCAGCAGCTTAACCGACGAGCAGTACTTC. This codes for CASSLTDEQYF.

A single count supports this clonotype. The chain is built from TRBV10-2 and TRBJ2-1, with 7 bases lining up with TRBD2. The CDR3 is 14 residues long. The germline gives CDR1 WSHSY, CDR2 SAAADI. V gave up 3 bases and J gave up 4 bases; unmatched junction bases: 3. The CDR3 region has the DNA TGCGCCAGCAGTGAACTAGCGAGGTACAATGAGCAGTTCTTC. Translated, it gives CASSELARYNEQFF.

This clonotype was counted only a few times. The J gene is TRBJ1-6, the V gene TRBV6-1, with D tentatively TRBD1 (5 bases). Germline loops: CDR1 MNHNS, CDR2 SASEGT. The CDR3 totals 15 residues. V lost 1 base, J lost 10 bases, and 14 bases lay in between. CDR3 sequence: CASSEGVWGSSPLHF. The CDR3, as DNA: TGTGCCAGCAGTGAAGGGGTTTGGGGGAGCTCACCCCTCCACTTT.

This chain connects TRBV12-3 or TRBV12-4 to TRBJ1-1, with D perhaps TRBD1 (5 bases). Trimming cost V 2 bases and J 3 bases, with 10 bases left between them. The CDR3 is made up of 14 amino acids. The CDR3 DNA reads TGTGCCAGCAGTTTATGGGGGGGGTACACTGAAGCTTTCTTT. This translates into CASSLWGGYTEAFF.

In its sample, this clonotype was seen once. The chain has TRBV12-3 or TRBV12-4 and TRBJ1-5; tentative D call: TRBD1 (6 bases). CDR3 length equals 15 residues. Trimming removed 3 bases at V and 1 base at J, with 10 bases between. The CDR3 spells CASSLSGTSNQPQHF. In DNA, the CDR3 is TGTGCCAGCAGTTTGTCGGGGACAAGCAATCAGCCCCAGCATTTT.

The CDR3: CASQSEPTNYGYTF. The DNA for the CDR3 is TGTGCCAGCCAGAGTGAGCCCACTAACTATGGCTACACCTTC. The V call is TRBV2, the J call TRBJ1-2, with no clear D. Germline loops: CDR1 SNHLY, CDR2 FYNNEI. V was shortened by 8 bases and J by 0 bases, with 13 bases between the two germline ends. The CDR3 contains 14 residues.

This clonotype appeared a few times. V usage is TRBV2 and J usage is TRBJ1-5; 7 bases align to TRBD1. CDR1 is SNHLY, CDR2 FYNNEI, per germline. The trim removed 4 bases at V and 0 bases at J, leaving 9 bases unmatched. The CDR3 runs 17 residues. The CDR3 here is CASSASDRQYSNQPQHF. The CDR3 nucleotides read TGTGCCAGCAGTGCCTCGGACAGGCAGTATAGCAATCAGCCCCAGCATTTT.

The CDR3 loop reads CSAPTPAGGRTDTQYF. The CDR3 nucleotides are TGCAGTGCTCCCACGCCAGCGGGAGGTCGGACAGATACGCAGTATTTT. The gene calls are TRBV20-1 and TRBJ2-3; 9 nucleotides line up with TRBD2. The V segment lost 5 bases and the J segment 3 bases; nucleotides outside the gene matches: 12. Germline V gene sequence: CDR1 DFQATT, CDR2 SNEGSKA (reference sequence). The CDR3 runs to 16 residues.

This clonotype has only a few counts. The chain has TRBV19 and TRBJ2-7; D is ambiguous. Trimming shortened V by 5 bases and J by 7 bases, and 12 bases separated the two germline ends. The CDR3 covers 12 residues. Germline CDR1 is LNHDA and CDR2 is SQIVND (reference sequence). CDR3 sequence reads: CASSRAFSEQYF. CDR3 DNA sequence: TGTGCCAGTAGTCGGGCCTTCTCGGAGCAGTACTTC.

CDR3 sequence: CASSPSSGSFGETQYF. Here the CDR3 DNA reads TGTGCCAGTAGTCCCTCTAGCGGGAGCTTTGGGGAGACCCAGTACTTC. The chain carries TRBV19 and TRBJ2-5; 10 bases agree with TRBD2. Losses at the gene ends were 5 bases for V and 5 bases for J; bases not matched to a gene: 11. CDR1 LNHDA and CDR2 SQIVND come from the germline V gene (reference sequence). This CDR3 region has 16 residues.

The J gene is TRBJ2-1, the V gene TRBV28; D remains ambiguous. Trimming left V 8 bases short and J 0 bases short, with 14 bases between. The CDR3 runs 15 residues. CDR1 is MDHEN, CDR2 SYDVKM, per germline. CDR3 residues: CASRPTTGSYNEQFF. The CDR3 bases are TGTGCCAGCCGCCCCACCACGGGCTCCTACAATGAGCAGTTCTTC. The complete variable domain, with remaining parts taken from reference TRBV28 and TRBJ2-1, reads DVKVTQSSRYLVKRTGEKVFLECVQDMDHENMFWYRQDPGLGLRLIYFSYDVKMKEKGDIPEGYSVSREKKERFSLILESASTNQTSMYLCASRPTTGSYNEQFFGPGTRLTVL.

This chain connects TRBV2 to TRBJ2-7, with D possibly TRBD1 on 5 matching bases. The CDR3 covers 13 residues. The germline V and J ends were trimmed by 5 bases and 5 bases, with 13 bases remaining between them. Germline V gives CDR1 SNHLY, CDR2 FYNNEI. The CDR3 loop reads CASSRGQGHEQYF. CDR3 in DNA: TGTGCCAGCAGTAGGGGTCAGGGCCACGAGCAGTACTTC.

This chain uses TRBV27 with TRBJ2-2, with D maybe TRBD2 (5 bases). Trimming left V 8 bases short and J 0 bases short, with 16 bases between. In germline, CDR1 is MNHEY, CDR2 SMNVEV (reference sequence). This CDR3 is 16 amino acids long. CDR3 amino acids: CASRRGIAANTGELFF. Here the CDR3 DNA reads TGTGCCAGCCGCCGAGGGATAGCCGCGAACACCGGGGAGCTGTTTTTT.

This chain connects TRBV7-8 to TRBJ1-4, with a possible D match to TRBD1 (5 bases). This CDR3 is 15 amino acids long. Germline lookup yields CDR1 SGHVS and CDR2 FQNEAQ. V lost 1 base, J lost 3 bases, and 9 bases lay in between. The CDR3 region is CASSLDGGPNEKLFF. The CDR3 DNA reads as TGTGCCAGCAGCTTAGATGGGGGTCCTAATGAAAAACTGTTTTTT. The full variable domain, rest sourced from reference TRBV7-8 and TRBJ1-4, is GAGVSQSPRYKVAKRGQDVALRCDPISGHVSLFWYQQALGQGPEFLTYFQNEAQLDKSGLPSDRFFAERPEGSVSTLKIQRTQQEDSAVYLCASSLDGGPNEKLFFGSGTQLSVL.

There are a few counts of this clonotype. The chain has TRBV11-3 and TRBJ2-5, with TRBD2 matching over 7 bases. The CDR3 contains 15 residues. Looked up from germline, CDR1 is SGHNT and CDR2 is YENEEA. The ends lost 5 bases at V and 3 bases at J; junction bases unmatched: 9. The CDR3 here is CASSLGTTSEETQYF. CDR3 nucleotides: TGTGCCAGCAGCCTCGGGACTACTAGTGAAGAGACCCAGTACTTC.

This clonotype has just a few counts. V usage is TRBV20-1 and J usage is TRBJ2-7, with 13 bases that match TRBD2. V gave up 4 bases and J gave up 2 bases; unmatched junction bases: 5. This CDR3 is built from 15 residues. Per germline, CDR1 DFQATT and CDR2 SNEGSKA (reference sequence). DNA of the CDR3: TGCAGTGCTACCTCCGGGACTAGCGGGACCTACGAGCAGTACTTC. Translation gives CSATSGTSGTYEQYF.